The entry below gives a single T cell receptor beta chain sequence along with its context. This clonotype showed up just a few times. Its antigen remains undetermined. Within one base of it there is no much larger clone, and no base qualities were kept. V is reduced by 0 bases and J by 4 bases, leaving a spacing of 9 bases between them. There are 15 amino acids in the CDR3, from cysteine to phenylalanine inclusive. Only CDR3 DNA remains: 45 bases, in frame from the first base. As encoded in the germline V gene, CDR1 is LGHNA while CDR2 is YNFKEQ. The entry originates in a study of response to subunit inactivated influenza vaccine (dated by TCRdb to 2017 to 2018). Turning to the overall study: Deep quantitative profiling of the T cell receptor repertoire was used in the study to follow responses to a trivalent subunit inactivated influenza vaccine. Study-wide conclusions, independent of this receptor: It was suggested by the authors that each seasonal influenza vaccination may recruit only a limited number of new T cells.

Libraries were prepared through RT-PCR. The sample was run on an Illumina HiSeq 2500. Clones were called with MiXCR by TCRdb after fastp trimmed the public reads at Q25, and only in-frame beta chains were retained. Identical CDR3 proteins give one entry, which carries the most common genes and DNA. This sample has 500,000 or so distinct CDR3 sequences in its table, and more than 15% of those were observed once. The ten most abundant clones make up 3% to 3.5% of the sample. This sample comprised CD4+ T cells sorted from PBMCs, obtained roughly 24 months after vaccination. The clonotype originates from a man between 45 and 75 years old who received an inactivated influenza vaccine. Donor details come from another sample of the same person, matched by shared clones. In this chain, TRBV4-2 is recombined with TRBJ2-2; the D gene is not confidently resolved. The CDR3 corresponds to CASSQDAGPTGELFF. In nucleotide form, the sequence is TGTGCCAGCAGCCAAGATGCAGGTCCCACCGGGGAGCTGTTTTTT.